This entry is about one T cell receptor beta chain. The sample originates from a study of T cell responses to AZD1222 COVID-19 vaccine. This CDR3 comprises 16 residues. J was trimmed by 4 bases and V by 5 bases; bases with no gene match: 11. Germline V gives CDR1 SNHLY, CDR2 FYNNEI. Clones were read by immunoSEQ multiplex PCR, and TCRdb kept only the in-frame ones, dropping some. This table has just over 80,000 clones, 90% appearing once. Sequences were derived from peripheral blood, sampled on day 0 of AZD1222 vaccination. The gene calls are TRBV2 and TRBJ1-1; 9 bases line up with TRBD1. The TCR sequence derives from an adult in good health. The DNA for the CDR3 is TGTGCCAGCAGTCGTCCCGGGACAGGGTTGGTCACTGAAGCTTTCTTT. It encodes CASSRPGTGLVTEAFF.